This T cell receptor (beta chain) was identified during a study of cytomegalovirus exposure and HLA in healthy donors. Study-wide results and caveats: Using the classifier, cytomegalovirus status was reportedly diagnosed with high specificity and sensitivity. Subsequent analysis of the 120 or so validation repertoires found a tendency for first-cohort TCR clusters to co-occur. While the bulk of TCR sequences proved rare, some public TCRs turned up in many donors.

TCRdb's table, derived via immunoSEQ multiplex PCR, lists solely in-frame clones and lacks some. Among 70,000 to 75,000 clones listed, around 94% were seen once. Points on this clone: What it binds is not known.

Among the roughly 110 subjects of the validation cohort, separate from the approximately 700-subject first cohort, were the donors. Trimming stripped 5 bases from V and 3 bases from J, with 11 bases between. This CDR3 contains 15 residues. Per germline, CDR1 MDHEN and CDR2 SYDVKM. This chain uses TRBV28 with TRBJ1-6; no firm D call. This clonotype was obtained from a woman younger than 30 in good health and CMV-seropositive. Sequenced: PBMCs. CDR3: CASSQGRGYNSPLHF. In nucleotides, the CDR3 is TGTGCCAGCAGTCAAGGCCGGGGCTATAATTCACCCCTCCACTTT.